The 18 T cell receptor beta chains reported below all come from one sample, sequenced in a study of vaccination effects on CD4 cells after COVID-19. Sequencing used immunoSEQ multiplex PCR; TCRdb keeps in-frame clones, though not all of them. Among 35,000 to 45,000 clones listed, approximately 84% were seen once. No antigen has been assigned to these receptors. The ViraFEST assay expanded antigen-specific CD4+ T cells with viral peptide pools before sequencing. After roughly 9 days in culture, the CD4+ T cells were isolated. Subjects were given two BNT162b2 or mRNA-1273 vaccine doses. The source was CD4+ T cells from PBMCs cultured with HCoV-NL63 spike peptides, collected after COVID-19 vaccination. These TCRs come from a human donor who received a COVID-19 vaccine. Some clones in this sample may be carry-over from other donors' samples.

This sequence joins TRBV13 and TRBJ1-1; a possible D gene is TRBD1 (5 bases). Germline V gives CDR1 PRHDT, CDR2 FYEKMQ (reference sequence). The CDR3 totals 15 residues. The V and J ends lost 4 bases and 1 base respectively, with 13 bases between them. In DNA form, the CDR3 reads TGTGCCAGCAGCTCAGAGACGGGACGGAACACTGAAGCTTTCTTT. Residues: CASSSETGRNTEAFF.

J is TRBJ1-1 and V is TRBV2, with TRBD1 identical over 7 bases. Trimming cost V 4 bases and J 4 bases; bases outside gene matches: 6. CDR1 SNHLY and CDR2 FYNNEI come from the germline V gene. The CDR3 is 14 amino acids. CDR3 DNA sequence: TGTGCCAGCAGTGTGGAACAGGGGACCACTGAAGCTTTCTTT. It specifies CASSVEQGTTEAFF.

This chain links TRBV9 with TRBJ2-6; TRBD1 agrees at 7 bases. This CDR3 comprises 17 residues. Germline values: CDR1 SGDLS, CDR2 YYNGEE. Losses at the gene ends were 0 bases for V and 2 bases for J; bases not matched to a gene: 5. The CDR3 region has the DNA TGTGCCAGCAGCGTAGCTCTCCAGGGGGCTGGGGCCAACGTCCTGACTTTC. Protein product: CASSVALQGAGANVLTF.

The V call is TRBV12-5, the J call TRBJ2-3; no clear D gene. This CDR3 contains 14 residues. Trimming took off 6 bases at V and 1 base at J, with 11 bases between the two ends. Germline lookup yields CDR1 LGHNT and CDR2 FRNRAP. The CDR3 DNA is TGTGCTAGTGGCCTCCAGACGGGCACAGATACGCAGTATTTT. It codes for CASGLQTGTDTQYF. Filled out from reference TRBV12-5 and TRBJ2-3, the complete variable domain reads DARVTQTPRHKVTEMGQEVTMRCQPILGHNTVFWYRQTMMQGLELLAYFRNRAPLDDSGMPKDRFSAEMPDATLATLKIQPSEPRDSAVYFCASGLQTGTDTQYFGPGTRLTVL.

This rearrangement joins TRBV7-2 to TRBJ1-1, with 11 bases that match TRBD1. V gave up 0 bases and J gave up 11 bases; unmatched junction bases: 2. The CDR3 sequence is 13 residues long. Germline V gives CDR1 SGHTA, CDR2 FQGNSA. Here the CDR3 reads CASSLAGQGAAFF. CDR3 DNA sequence: TGTGCCAGCAGCTTAGCTGGACAGGGGGCGGCTTTCTTT. Full variable domain (remainder filled in from reference TRBV7-2 and TRBJ1-1): GAGVSQSPSNKVTEKGKDVELRCDPISGHTALYWYRQSLGQGLEFLIYFQGNSAPDKSGLPSDRFSAERTGGSVSTLTIQRTQQEDSAVYLCASSLAGQGAAFFGQGTRLTVV.

The J gene is TRBJ2-1, the V gene TRBV5-1; D ambiguous. Between the trimmed V and J ends, which lost 0 bases and 9 bases, there was a span of 13 bases. The CDR3 totals 14 residues. Per germline, CDR1 SGHRS and CDR2 YFSETQ. The CDR3, as DNA: TGCGCCAGCAGCTTGGATAGTCAGTACTCTGAGCAGTTCTTC. Translating gives CASSLDSQYSEQFF.

This chain links TRBV9 with TRBJ2-5; D gene uncertain. Per the germline V gene, CDR1 is SGDLS and CDR2 is YYNGEE. V lost 1 base, J lost 4 bases, and 8 bases lay in between. This CDR3 spans 13 amino acids. This CDR3 reads CASSVRVGETQYF. CDR3 nucleotide sequence: TGTGCCAGCAGCGTAAGGGTTGGAGAGACCCAGTACTTC.

This clone came up once. The chain has TRBV6-5 and TRBJ1-6; D is uncertain. The CDR3 extends over 14 amino acids. Germline V gene data show CDR1 as MNHEY and CDR2 as SVGAGI. The ends were cut back, 5 bases at V and 2 bases at J, with 7 bases in the middle. CDR3 sequence reads: CASSTNAYNSPLHF. The DNA of the CDR3 is TGTGCCAGCAGTACGAATGCCTATAATTCACCCCTCCACTTT.

The chain carries TRBV7-2 and TRBJ2-1, with TRBD1 as a possible D gene (6 bases). The CDR3 loop spans 18 amino acids. V lost 1 base and J 3 bases, leaving 19 bases between the germline ends. Germline assignment: CDR1 SGHTA and CDR2 FQGNSA. The CDR3 region is CASSLVGAQGRGYNEQFF. CDR3 nucleotides: TGTGCCAGCAGCTTAGTGGGGGCGCAGGGACGGGGCTACAATGAGCAGTTCTTC.

The CDR3, as DNA: TGTGCCAGCAGCTTTCGGATCTCGCAAGCTAGCACAGATACGCAGTATTTT. It encodes CASSFRISQASTDTQYF. The J gene is TRBJ2-3, the V gene TRBV7-9, with D unresolved. CDR1 and CDR2 (germline): SEHNR, FQNEAQ (reference sequence). The CDR3 extends over 17 amino acids. Between the trimmed V and J ends, which lost 3 bases and 0 bases, there was a span of 16 bases.

The J gene is TRBJ2-5, the V gene TRBV5-1, with D perhaps matching TRBD1 (6 bases). CDR3 length: 14 amino acids. Trimming removed 3 bases at V and 3 bases at J, with 12 bases between. Germline assignment: CDR1 SGHRS and CDR2 YFSETQ. The chain's CDR3 is CASSWTVHKETQYF. DNA of the CDR3: TGCGCCAGCAGCTGGACAGTTCACAAAGAGACCCAGTACTTC.

V is TRBV7-3 and J is TRBJ2-5, with 9 bases identical to TRBD2. The V gene end was trimmed by 0 bases and the J gene end by 2 bases; junction bases not matched to a gene: 4. The CDR3 runs 16 residues. Per the germline V gene, CDR1 is SGHTA and CDR2 is FQGTGA. The CDR3 protein is CASSLTPSGTQETQYF. The CDR3 DNA sequence: TGTGCCAGCAGCTTAACGCCTAGCGGGACTCAAGAGACCCAGTACTTC.

J is TRBJ2-3 and V is TRBV5-1, with 9 bases that match TRBD2. V trimming: 0 bases; J trimming: 2 bases; junction bases outside the gene matches: 13. Per germline, CDR1 SGHRS and CDR2 YFSETQ. There are 19 residues in the CDR3. CDR3 sequence reads: CASSLAGGAGGHLTDTQYF. Written as DNA, the CDR3 is TGCGCCAGCAGCTTGGCCGGAGGAGCGGGGGGCCATCTCACAGATACGCAGTATTTT.

This clone was counted once. This chain joins TRBV3-1 (or the pseudogene TRBV3-2) and TRBJ1-2; D possibly corresponds to TRBD1 (6 bases). V dropped 0 bases and J dropped 4 bases, with 9 bases sitting between them. CDR1 is LGHDT, CDR2 YNNKEL, per germline (reference sequence). CDR3 length: 14 amino acids. CDR3 residues: CASSQEDSIYGYTF. The DNA for the CDR3 is TGTGCCAGCAGCCAAGAGGACAGCATCTATGGCTACACCTTC.

CDR3 protein: CASSTFPGSVYGEQFF. For the CDR3, the DNA is TGTGCCAGCAGCACCTTCCCGGGTTCCGTCTATGGTGAGCAGTTCTTC. The chain has TRBV7-2 and TRBJ2-1; D unclear. Trimming stripped 5 bases from V and 9 bases from J, with 23 bases between. CDR1 and CDR2 from the germline V gene are SGHTA and FQGNSA. The CDR3 contains 16 residues.

This clone was observed a handful of times. The rearrangement joins TRBV29-1 to TRBJ1-5; D gene unclear. The germline CDR1 and CDR2 sequences are SQVTM and ANQGSEA. This CDR3 has 13 residues. V was trimmed by 4 bases and J by 4 bases, leaving 11 bases between them. The CDR3 sequence is CSVVDGGNQPQHF. CDR3 bases: TGCAGCGTTGTAGACGGAGGAAATCAGCCCCAGCATTTT.

This clone was detected only once. CDR3 protein: CASSLAGHQPQHF. In nucleotides, the CDR3 is TGTGCCAGCAGCTTAGCAGGTCATCAGCCCCAGCATTTT. The rearrangement joins TRBV7-2 to TRBJ1-5, with D unresolved. There are 13 residues in the CDR3. V was pared by 0 bases and J by 5 bases, with 5 bases between. Germline lookup yields CDR1 SGHTA and CDR2 FQGNSA.

V gene TRBV5-1 combines with J gene TRBJ2-5; 13 bases map to TRBD2. Germline CDR1 is SGHRS and CDR2 is YFSETQ. CDR3 size: 15 residues. After removal of 2 bases from V and 5 bases from J, the junction contained 3 bases not matched to a gene. DNA for the CDR3: TGCGCCAGCAGCTTACTAGCGGGGGGGCTCGAGACCCAGTACTTC. It yields the protein CASSLLAGGLETQYF. The full variable domain, rest sourced from reference TRBV5-1 and TRBJ2-5, is KAGVTQTPRYLIKTRGQQVTLSCSPISGHRSVSWYQQTPGQGLQFLFEYFSETQRNKGNFPGRFSGRQFSNSRSEMNVSTLELGDSALYLCASSLLAGGLETQYFGPGTRLLVL.